This is a list of T cell receptor beta chains from one sample in a study of shared clonotypes between healthy human individuals. The table came from immunoSEQ multiplex PCR; TCRdb's copy has only in-frame clones and leaves some out. The sample lists about 1 million clones, about 74% occurring once. The source material was memory CD4+ T cells sorted from blood. All receptors come from a man in his late teens or twenties in good health. Both conserved end residues are part of each CDR3. A D gene is named only where the DNA matches it firmly. Part of the rows lack a size; the others show once, few, many or a class for expanded clones.

clone_size	j_call	d_call	v_call	cdr3_aa	cdr3_nt
once	TRBJ2-1	TRBD2	TRBV5-4	CASSSPGSGREVYNEQFF	TGTGCCAGCAGCTCGCCCGGGTCTGGGCGGGAGGTTTACAATGAGCAGTTCTTC
-	TRBJ2-3	TRBD2	TRBV9	CASSAGTSNTDTQYF	TGTGCCAGCAGCGCCGGGACTAGCAACACAGATACGCAGTATTTT
once	TRBJ2-3	-	TRBV9	CASSATPFGDTQYF	TGTGCCAGCAGCGCCACCCCGTTTGGGGATACGCAGTATTTT
many	TRBJ2-2	TRBD1	TRBV5-1	CASSLSGTGVTGELFF	TGCGCCAGCAGCTTGTCCGGGACAGGGGTCACCGGGGAGCTGTTTTTT
-	TRBJ1-2	TRBD1	TRBV15	CATSRETGESGYTF	TGTGCCACCAGCAGGGAAACAGGGGAGAGCGGCTACACCTTC
-	TRBJ2-2	-	TRBV2	CASSAGGVGELFF	TGTGCCAGTTCGGCAGGAGGGGTCGGGGAGCTGTTTTTT
-	TRBJ1-6	-	TRBV28	CASSPQGLPLHF	TGTGCCAGCAGTCCCCAAGGATTACCCCTCCACTTT
-	TRBJ1-1	TRBD1	TRBV5-1	CASRGYGQGDSTEAFF	TGCGCCAGCAGGGGATACGGCCAGGGGGATTCCACTGAAGCTTTCTTT
-	TRBJ1-5	-	TRBV25-1	CASSDSGGGQPQHF	TGTGCCAGCAGTGACTCGGGGGGGGGACAGCCCCAGCATTTT
-	TRBJ1-4	TRBD1	TRBV30	CAWSPGQLREKLFF	TGTGCCTGGAGCCCGGGACAGCTCAGGGAAAAACTGTTTTTT
-	TRBJ2-5	-	TRBV25-1	CASSEGAGLVVETQYF	TGTGCCAGCAGTGAAGGGGCAGGCCTGGTGGTGGAGACCCAGTACTTC
few	TRBJ2-5	TRBD2	TRBV5-1	CASSLGKLAGNQETQYF	TGCGCCAGCAGCTTGGGGAAATTAGCGGGCAACCAAGAGACCCAGTACTTC
-	TRBJ2-5	TRBD1	TRBV4-1	CASSQNRGQKETQYF	TGCGCCAGCAGCCAAAATAGGGGACAGAAAGAGACCCAGTACTTC
once	TRBJ1-2	TRBD1	TRBV2	CASSGGTGNYGYTF	TGTGCCAGCAGCGGTGGGACAGGGAACTATGGCTACACCTTC
-	TRBJ1-5	TRBD1	TRBV19	CASSQGANNQPQHF	TGTGCCAGTTCTCAGGGGGCCAACAATCAGCCCCAGCATTTT
-	TRBJ1-5	-	TRBV27	CASSPLRGANNNDQPQHF	TGTGCCAGCAGTCCCCTTCGGGGGGCCAATAACAATGATCAGCCCCAGCATTTT
-	TRBJ1-4	-	TRBV15	CATSRDRDSPREKLFF	TGTGCCACCAGCAGAGATCGGGACTCCCCTAGGGAAAAACTGTTTTTT
-	TRBJ2-7	TRBD2	TRBV7-8	CASSLGLATHEQYF	TGTGCCAGCAGCTTGGGACTAGCGACCCACGAGCAGTACTTC
-	TRBJ1-1	TRBD1	TRBV7-8	CASSFNRGTEAFF	TGTGCCAGCAGTTTTAACAGGGGGACTGAAGCTTTCTTT
few	TRBJ2-7	-	TRBV11-3	CASSLTTYEQYF	TGTGCCAGCAGCCTCACGACCTACGAGCAGTACTTC
-	TRBJ1-3	-	TRBV2	CASSVGGNTIYF	TGTGCCAGCAGTGTTGGAGGAAACACCATATATTTT